Detailed here is one T cell receptor (beta chain). No antigen is known for it. This sample was taken from a study of cytomegalovirus exposure and HLA in healthy donors. Findings of the study overall: In a later analysis, roughly 17,000 TCR beta sequences were associated with HLA alleles at 0.05 false discovery rate. The investigators catalogued 150 to 200 TCR beta chains as cytomegalovirus-associated. As a later analysis revealed, the rate of TCR association differed by HLA locus, with DRB1 most and HLA-C fewest.

V was pared by 3 bases and J by 0 bases, with 8 bases between. The CDR3 extends over 14 amino acids. Germline CDR1 reads LNHNV; CDR2 reads YYDKDF (reference sequence). PCR was performed using 60 Vbeta and 13 Jbeta primers. Clones were read by immunoSEQ multiplex PCR, and TCRdb kept only the in-frame ones, dropping some. The sample holds approximately 73,000 clones, roughly four fifths seen once. The chain links TRBV15 to TRBJ1-2, with a possible D match to TRBD1 (6 bases). The sequenced sample was PBMCs. This receptor was obtained from a man between 70 and 80 years old in good health and CMV-seronegative. The CDR3 is CATSRDRANYGYTF. DNA for the CDR3: TGTGCCACCAGCAGGGACAGAGCTAACTATGGCTACACCTTC.